This TCR beta chain was sequenced in a study of blood T cell repertoires in COVID-19. Study processing details: Amplification of reference gene primers was used by the study to estimate nucleated cell counts. Libraries were prepared by immunoSEQ multiplex PCR; TCRdb keeps only in-frame clonotypes and omits some of them. The V and J calls and clone size are taken from that table; D and trimming were inferred from the DNA. Among around 200,000 clones, 83% were seen once, and the ten largest hold roughly 2.7%. Germline V gene data show CDR1 as MDHEN and CDR2 as SYDVKM. This CDR3 is built from 12 residues. V lost 10 bases to trimming and J lost 5 bases; unmatched junction nucleotides: 4.

V is TRBV28 and J is TRBJ1-1; 10 bases are a match to TRBD1. This sequence was found in a woman aged 40 to 50 with active or convalescent COVID-19. Material: peripheral blood. CDR3 sequence: CAIDRGLTEAFF. The DNA of the CDR3 is TGTGCCATCGACAGGGGGCTTACTGAAGCTTTCTTT.